The entry below gives a single TCR beta chain sequence along with its context. This sample stems from a study of cytomegalovirus exposure and HLA in healthy donors. Vbeta (60) and Jbeta (13) primers were used in the PCR. Assay: immunoSEQ multiplex PCR; the TCRdb copy retains only in-frame clones and omits some. The profile shows 100,000 to 150,000 clones, roughly 74% of them singletons. The CDR3 is 14 residues long. Looked up from germline, CDR1 is SGHRS and CDR2 is YFSETQ. V trimming: 2 bases; J trimming: 3 bases; junction bases outside the gene matches: 3. Sequenced sample: PBMCs. This chain uses TRBV5-1 with TRBJ2-7, with TRBD1 identical over 9 bases. This clonotype was obtained from a woman aged 45 to 65 in good health and CMV-seropositive. CDR3 DNA sequence: TGCGCCAGCAGCTTAGGACAGGGGCTCTACGAGCAGTACTTC. Protein sequence: CASSLGQGLYEQYF.